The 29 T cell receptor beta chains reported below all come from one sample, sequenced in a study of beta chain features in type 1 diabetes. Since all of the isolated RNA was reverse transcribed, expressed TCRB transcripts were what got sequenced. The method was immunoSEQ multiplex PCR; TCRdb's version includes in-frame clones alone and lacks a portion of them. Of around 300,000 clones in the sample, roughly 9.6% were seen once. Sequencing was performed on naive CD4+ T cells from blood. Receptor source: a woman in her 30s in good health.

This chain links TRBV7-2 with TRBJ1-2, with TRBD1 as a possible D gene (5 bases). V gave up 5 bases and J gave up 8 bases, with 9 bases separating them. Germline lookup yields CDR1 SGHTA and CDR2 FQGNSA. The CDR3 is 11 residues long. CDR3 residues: CASSVGGGYTF. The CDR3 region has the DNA TGTGCCAGCAGCGTCGGGGGGGGCTACACCTTC.

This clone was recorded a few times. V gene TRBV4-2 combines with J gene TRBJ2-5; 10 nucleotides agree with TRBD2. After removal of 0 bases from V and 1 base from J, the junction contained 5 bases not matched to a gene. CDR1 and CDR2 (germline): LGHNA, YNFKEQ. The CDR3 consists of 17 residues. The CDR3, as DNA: TGTGCCAGCAGCCAAGACCGGACTAGCGGACTCCAAGAGACCCAGTACTTC. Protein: CASSQDRTSGLQETQYF.

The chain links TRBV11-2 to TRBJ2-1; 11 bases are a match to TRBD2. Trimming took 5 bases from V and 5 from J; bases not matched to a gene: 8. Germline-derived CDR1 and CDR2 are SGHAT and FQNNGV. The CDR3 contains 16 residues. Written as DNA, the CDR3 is TGTGCCAGCAGCCGCTCCGGGACTAGCGGAAACAATGAGCAGTTCTTC. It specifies CASSRSGTSGNNEQFF.

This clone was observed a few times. DNA of the CDR3: TGTGCCAGCAGCACACAGGGGTTTTGGGATGGCTACACCTTC. Amino acids: CASSTQGFWDGYTF. The rearrangement links TRBV7-9 to TRBJ1-2; TRBD1 matches at 7 bases. This CDR3 region has 14 residues. The V and J ends lost 5 bases and 6 bases, in that order; junction bases with no gene match: 9. CDR1 is SEHNR, CDR2 FQNEAQ, per germline (reference sequence).

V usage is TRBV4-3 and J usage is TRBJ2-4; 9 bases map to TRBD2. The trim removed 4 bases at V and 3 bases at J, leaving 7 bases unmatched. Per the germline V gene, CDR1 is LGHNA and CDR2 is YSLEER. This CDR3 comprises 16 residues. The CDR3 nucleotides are TGCGCCAGCAGCCTTGAAGCGGGAGGAGGCAAAAACATTCAGTACTTC. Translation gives CASSLEAGGGKNIQYF.

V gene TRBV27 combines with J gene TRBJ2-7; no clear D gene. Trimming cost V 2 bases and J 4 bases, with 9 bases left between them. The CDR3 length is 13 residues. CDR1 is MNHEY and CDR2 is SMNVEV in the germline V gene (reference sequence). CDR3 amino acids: CASSLTARYEQYF. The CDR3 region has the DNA TGTGCCAGCAGTTTAACCGCCAGGTACGAGCAGTACTTC.

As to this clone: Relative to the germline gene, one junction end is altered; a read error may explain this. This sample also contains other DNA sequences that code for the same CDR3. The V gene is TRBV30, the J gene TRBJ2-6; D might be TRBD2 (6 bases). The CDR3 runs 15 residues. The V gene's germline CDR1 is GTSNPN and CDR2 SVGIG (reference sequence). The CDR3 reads CAWSAPGAGANVLTF. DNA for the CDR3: TGCGCCTGGAGCGCCCCGGGGGCTGGGGCCAACGTCCTGACTTTC.

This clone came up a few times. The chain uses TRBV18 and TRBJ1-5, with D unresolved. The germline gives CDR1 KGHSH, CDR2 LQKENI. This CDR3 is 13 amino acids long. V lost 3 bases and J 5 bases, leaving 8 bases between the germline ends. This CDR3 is CASSPLQDQPQHF. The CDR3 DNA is TGTGCCAGCTCACCCCTCCAGGATCAGCCCCAGCATTTT.

CDR3 sequence (DNA): TGTGCCAGCAGCCTGATGGCAGGAACTAACACTGAAGCTTTCTTT. Protein: CASSLMAGTNTEAFF. The V gene is TRBV4-2, the J gene TRBJ1-1, with D unresolved. Trimming removed 4 bases from V and 2 bases from J, with 14 bases in between. The CDR3 is made up of 15 amino acids. CDR1 and CDR2 (germline): LGHNA, YNFKEQ.

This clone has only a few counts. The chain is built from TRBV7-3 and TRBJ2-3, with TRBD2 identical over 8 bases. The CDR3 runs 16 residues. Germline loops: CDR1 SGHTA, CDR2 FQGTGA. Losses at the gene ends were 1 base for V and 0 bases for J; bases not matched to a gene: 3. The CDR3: CASSLMSSGSTDTQYF. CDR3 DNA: TGTGCCAGCAGCTTAATGTCTAGCGGGAGCACAGATACGCAGTATTTT.

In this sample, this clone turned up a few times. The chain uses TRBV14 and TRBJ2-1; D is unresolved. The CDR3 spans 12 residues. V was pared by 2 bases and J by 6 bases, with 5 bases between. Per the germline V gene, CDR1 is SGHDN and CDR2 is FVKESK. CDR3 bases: TGTGCCAGCAGCCAATCCCTCAATGAGCAGTTCTTC. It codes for CASSQSLNEQFF.

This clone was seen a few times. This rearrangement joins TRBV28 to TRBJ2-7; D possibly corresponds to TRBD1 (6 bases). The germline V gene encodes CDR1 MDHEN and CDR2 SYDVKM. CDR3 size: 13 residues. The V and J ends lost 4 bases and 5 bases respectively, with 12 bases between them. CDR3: CASSYRVVNEQYF. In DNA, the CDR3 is TGTGCCAGCAGTTACAGGGTCGTCAACGAGCAGTACTTC.

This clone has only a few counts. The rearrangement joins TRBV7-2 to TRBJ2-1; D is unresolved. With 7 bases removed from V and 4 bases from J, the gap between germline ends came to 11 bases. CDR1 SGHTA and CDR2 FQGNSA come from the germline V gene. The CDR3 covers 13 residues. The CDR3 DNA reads TGTGCCAGCACCCGGGTGGAATACAATGAGCAGTTCTTC. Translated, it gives CASTRVEYNEQFF. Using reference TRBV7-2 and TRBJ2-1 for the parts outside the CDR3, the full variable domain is GAGVSQSPSNKVTEKGKDVELRCDPISGHTALYWYRQSLGQGLEFLIYFQGNSAPDKSGLPSDRFSAERTGGSVSTLTIQRTQQEDSAVYLCASTRVEYNEQFFGPGTRLTVL.

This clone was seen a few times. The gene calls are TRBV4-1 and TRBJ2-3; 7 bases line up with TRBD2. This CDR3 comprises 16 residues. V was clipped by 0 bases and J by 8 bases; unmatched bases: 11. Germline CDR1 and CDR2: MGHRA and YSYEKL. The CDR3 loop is CASSQDPGGSPGTQYF. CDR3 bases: TGCGCCAGCAGCCAAGATCCGGGCGGGAGCCCCGGTACGCAGTATTTT.

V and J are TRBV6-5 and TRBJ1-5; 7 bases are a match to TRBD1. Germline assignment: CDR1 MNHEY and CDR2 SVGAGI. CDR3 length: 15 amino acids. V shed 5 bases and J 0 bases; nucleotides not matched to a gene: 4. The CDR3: CASSHQGDSNQPQHF. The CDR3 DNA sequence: TGTGCCAGCAGTCACCAGGGGGATAGCAATCAGCCCCAGCATTTT.

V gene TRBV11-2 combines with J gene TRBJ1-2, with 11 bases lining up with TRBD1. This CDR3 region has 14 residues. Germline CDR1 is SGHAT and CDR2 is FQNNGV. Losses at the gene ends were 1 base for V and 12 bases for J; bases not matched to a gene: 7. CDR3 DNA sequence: TGTGCCAGCAGCTTAGTGGACAGGGGGCACGGCCACACCTTC. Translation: CASSLVDRGHGHTF.

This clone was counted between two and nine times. This chain's CDR3 is CATSRLLTGQGDNYGYTF. As DNA, the CDR3 is TGTGCCACCAGCAGACTTCTGACGGGACAGGGTGACAACTATGGCTACACCTTC. The chain couples TRBV15 to TRBJ1-2; TRBD1 matches at 9 bases. Germline CDR1 is LNHNV and CDR2 is YYDKDF (reference sequence). The CDR3 has 18 amino acids. The V and J ends lost 2 bases and 2 bases, in that order; junction bases with no gene match: 12.

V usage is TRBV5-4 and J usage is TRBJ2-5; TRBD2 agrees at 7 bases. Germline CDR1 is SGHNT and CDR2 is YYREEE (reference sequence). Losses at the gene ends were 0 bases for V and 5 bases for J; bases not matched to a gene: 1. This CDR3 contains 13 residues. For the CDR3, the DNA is TGTGCCAGCAGCTTGGTCGGGGGGGAGACCCAGTACTTC. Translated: CASSLVGGETQYF.

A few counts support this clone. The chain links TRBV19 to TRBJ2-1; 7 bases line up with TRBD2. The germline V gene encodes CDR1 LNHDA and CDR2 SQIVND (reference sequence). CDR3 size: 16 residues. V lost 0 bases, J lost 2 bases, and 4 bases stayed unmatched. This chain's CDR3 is CASSIDGGRTYNEQFF. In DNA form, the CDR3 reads TGTGCCAGTAGTATAGATGGCGGGAGAACCTACAATGAGCAGTTCTTC.

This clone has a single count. The CDR3 region is CASSHRWEVGRLDNEQFF. As DNA, the CDR3 is TGCGCCAGCAGTCATAGGTGGGAGGTAGGGCGGCTCGACAATGAGCAGTTCTTC. This chain links TRBV23-1 with TRBJ2-1, with D maybe TRBD2 (6 bases). TRBV23-1 is annotated as an ORF whose role is uncertain. This CDR3 has 18 amino acids. V was shortened by 3 bases and J by 5 bases, with 23 bases between the two germline ends.

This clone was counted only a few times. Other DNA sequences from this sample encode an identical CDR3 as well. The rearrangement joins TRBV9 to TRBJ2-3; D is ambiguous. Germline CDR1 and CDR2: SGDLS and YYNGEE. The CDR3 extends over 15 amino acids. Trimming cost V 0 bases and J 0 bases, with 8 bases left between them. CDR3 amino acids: CASSVVGVSTDTQYF. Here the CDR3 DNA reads TGTGCCAGCAGCGTAGTAGGAGTTAGCACAGATACGCAGTATTTT. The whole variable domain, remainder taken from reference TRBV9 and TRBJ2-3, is DSGVTQTPKHLITATGQRVTLRCSPRSGDLSVYWYQQSLDQGLQFLIQYYNGEERAKGNILERFSAQQFPDLHSELNLSSLELGDSALYFCASSVVGVSTDTQYFGPGTRLTVL.

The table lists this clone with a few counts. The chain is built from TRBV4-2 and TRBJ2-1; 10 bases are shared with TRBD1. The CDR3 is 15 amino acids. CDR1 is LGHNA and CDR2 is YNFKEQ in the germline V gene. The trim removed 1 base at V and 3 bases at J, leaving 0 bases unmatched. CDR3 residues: CASSQGTGGYNEQFF. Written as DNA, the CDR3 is TGTGCCAGCAGCCAAGGGACAGGGGGCTACAATGAGCAGTTCTTC.

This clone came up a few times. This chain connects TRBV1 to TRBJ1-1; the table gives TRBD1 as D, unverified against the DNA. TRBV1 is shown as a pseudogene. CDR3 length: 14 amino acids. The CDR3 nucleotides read TGCACCAGCAGCTTGACAGGACCTCGGGGTGAAGCTTTCTTT. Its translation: CTSSLTGPRGEAFF.

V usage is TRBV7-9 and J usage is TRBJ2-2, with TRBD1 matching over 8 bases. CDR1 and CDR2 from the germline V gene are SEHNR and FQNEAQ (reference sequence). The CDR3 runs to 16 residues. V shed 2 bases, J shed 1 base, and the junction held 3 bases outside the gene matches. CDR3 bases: TGTGCCAGCAGCTTACCGGGACAGGAGAACACCGGGGAGCTGTTTTTT. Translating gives CASSLPGQENTGELFF.

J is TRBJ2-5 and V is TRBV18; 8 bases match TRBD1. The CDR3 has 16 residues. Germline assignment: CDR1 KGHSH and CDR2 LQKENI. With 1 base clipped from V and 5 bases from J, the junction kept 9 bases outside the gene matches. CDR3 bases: TGTGCCAGCTCACCACTGCCAGGGGGCTCCGGGGAGACCCAGTACTTC. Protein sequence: CASSPLPGGSGETQYF.

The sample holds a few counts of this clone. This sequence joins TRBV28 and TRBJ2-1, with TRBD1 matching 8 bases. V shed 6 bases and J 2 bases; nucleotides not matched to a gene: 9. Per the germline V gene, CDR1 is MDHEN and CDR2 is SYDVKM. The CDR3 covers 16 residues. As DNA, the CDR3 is TGTGCCAGCAGCCCCGTCCCGGGACAGGCCTACAATGAGCAGTTCTTC. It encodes CASSPVPGQAYNEQFF.

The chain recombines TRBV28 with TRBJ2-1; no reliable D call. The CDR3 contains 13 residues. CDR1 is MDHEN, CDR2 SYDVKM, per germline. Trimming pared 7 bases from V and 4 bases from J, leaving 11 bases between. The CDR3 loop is CASITLGYNEQFF. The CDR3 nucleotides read TGTGCCAGCATAACGCTCGGGTACAATGAGCAGTTCTTC.

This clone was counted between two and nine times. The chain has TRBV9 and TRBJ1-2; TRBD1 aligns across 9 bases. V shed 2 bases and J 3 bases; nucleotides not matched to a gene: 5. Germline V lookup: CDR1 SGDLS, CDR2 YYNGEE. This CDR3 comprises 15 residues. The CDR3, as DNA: TGTGCCAGCAGCGTGAGGGACAGGGAGGACTATGGCTACACCTTC. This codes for CASSVRDREDYGYTF.

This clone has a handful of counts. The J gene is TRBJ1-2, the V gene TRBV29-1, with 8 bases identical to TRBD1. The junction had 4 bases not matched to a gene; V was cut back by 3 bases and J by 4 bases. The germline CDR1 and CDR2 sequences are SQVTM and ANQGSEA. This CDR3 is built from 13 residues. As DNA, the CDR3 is TGCAGCGTTGATACCACAGGGGGCTATGGCTACACCTTC. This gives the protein CSVDTTGGYGYTF.